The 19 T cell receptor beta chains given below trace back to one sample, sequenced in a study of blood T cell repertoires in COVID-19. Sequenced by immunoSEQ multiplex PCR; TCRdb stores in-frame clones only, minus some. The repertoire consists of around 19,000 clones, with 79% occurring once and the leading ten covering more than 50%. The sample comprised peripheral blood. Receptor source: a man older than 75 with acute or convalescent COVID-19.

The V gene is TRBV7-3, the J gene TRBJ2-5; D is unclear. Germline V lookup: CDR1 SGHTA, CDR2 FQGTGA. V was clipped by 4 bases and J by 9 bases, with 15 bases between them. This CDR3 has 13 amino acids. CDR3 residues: CASSSIAGSAQYF. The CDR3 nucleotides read TGTGCCAGCAGCTCAATTGCTGGCTCCGCCCAGTACTTC.

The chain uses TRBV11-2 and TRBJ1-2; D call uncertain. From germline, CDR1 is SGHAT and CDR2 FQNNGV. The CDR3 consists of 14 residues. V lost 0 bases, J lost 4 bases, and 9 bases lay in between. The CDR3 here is CASSLDLTAYGYTF. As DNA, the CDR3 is TGTGCCAGCAGCTTAGATCTTACAGCCTATGGCTACACCTTC.

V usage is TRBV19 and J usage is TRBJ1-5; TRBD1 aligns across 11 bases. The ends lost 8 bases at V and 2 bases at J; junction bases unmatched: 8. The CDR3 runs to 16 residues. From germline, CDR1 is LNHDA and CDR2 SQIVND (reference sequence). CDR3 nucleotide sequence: TGTGCCAGTTGTGGACAGGGGGCGATTGGCAATCAGCCCCAGCATTTT. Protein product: CASCGQGAIGNQPQHF.

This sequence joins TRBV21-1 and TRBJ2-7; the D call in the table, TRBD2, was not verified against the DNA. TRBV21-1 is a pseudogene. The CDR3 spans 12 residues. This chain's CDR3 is CAPLPGSHEQYF. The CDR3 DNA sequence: TGTGCCCCCCTACCGGGGTCCCACGAGCAGTACTTC.

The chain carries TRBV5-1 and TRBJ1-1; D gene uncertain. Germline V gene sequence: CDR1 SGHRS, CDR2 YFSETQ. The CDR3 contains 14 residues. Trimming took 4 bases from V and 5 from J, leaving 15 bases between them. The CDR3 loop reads CASSPLSSGTEAFF. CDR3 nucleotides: TGCGCCAGCAGCCCGCTGAGCAGCGGGACTGAAGCTTTCTTT.

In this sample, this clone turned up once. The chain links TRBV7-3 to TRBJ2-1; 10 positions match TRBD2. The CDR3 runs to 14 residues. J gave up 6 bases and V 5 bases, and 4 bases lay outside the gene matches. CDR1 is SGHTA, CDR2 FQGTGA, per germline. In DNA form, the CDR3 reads TGTGCCAGCAGCCGTTCTAGCGGGAGCAATGAGCAGTTCTTC. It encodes CASSRSSGSNEQFF.

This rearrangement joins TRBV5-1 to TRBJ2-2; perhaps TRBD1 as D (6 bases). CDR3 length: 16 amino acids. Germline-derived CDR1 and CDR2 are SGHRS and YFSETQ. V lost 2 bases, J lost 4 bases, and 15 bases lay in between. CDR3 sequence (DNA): TGCGCCAGCAGCTTAAGGGCAGGGGCGACCACCGGGGAGCTGTTTTTT. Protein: CASSLRAGATTGELFF.

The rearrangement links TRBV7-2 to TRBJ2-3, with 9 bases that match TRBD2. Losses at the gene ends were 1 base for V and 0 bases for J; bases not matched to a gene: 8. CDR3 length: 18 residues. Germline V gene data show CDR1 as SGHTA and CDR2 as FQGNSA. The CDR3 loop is CASSLVAGVGISTDTQYF. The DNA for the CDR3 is TGTGCCAGCAGCTTAGTAGCGGGAGTAGGCATAAGCACAGATACGCAGTATTTT.

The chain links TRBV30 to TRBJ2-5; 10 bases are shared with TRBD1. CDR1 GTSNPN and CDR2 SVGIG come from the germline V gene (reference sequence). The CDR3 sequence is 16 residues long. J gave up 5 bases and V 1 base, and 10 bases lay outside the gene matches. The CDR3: CAWSGPRQGAVETQYF. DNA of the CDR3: TGTGCCTGGAGTGGTCCCCGACAGGGGGCTGTGGAGACCCAGTACTTC.

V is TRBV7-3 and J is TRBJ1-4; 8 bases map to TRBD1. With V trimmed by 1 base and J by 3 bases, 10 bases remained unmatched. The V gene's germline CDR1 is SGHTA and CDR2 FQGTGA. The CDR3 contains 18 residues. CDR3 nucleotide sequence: TGTGCCAGCAGCTTAAGGGGGCCAGGGGGCGGTTCTAATGAAAAACTGTTTTTT. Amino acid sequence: CASSLRGPGGGSNEKLFF.

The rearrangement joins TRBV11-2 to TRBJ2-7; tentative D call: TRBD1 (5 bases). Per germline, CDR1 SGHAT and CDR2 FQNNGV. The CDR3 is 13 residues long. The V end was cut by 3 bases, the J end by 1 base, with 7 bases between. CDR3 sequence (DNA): TGTGCCAGCAGCTTCAGGGATTCCTACGAGCAGTACGTC. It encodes CASSFRDSYEQYV.

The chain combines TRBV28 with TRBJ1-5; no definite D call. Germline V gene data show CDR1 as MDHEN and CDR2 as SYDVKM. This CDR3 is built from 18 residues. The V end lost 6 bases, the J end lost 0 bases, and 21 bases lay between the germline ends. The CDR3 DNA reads TGTGCCAGCAGACCCCAAGGAGGGCAGCTTTATAGCAATCAGCCCCAGCATTTT. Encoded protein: CASRPQGGQLYSNQPQHF.

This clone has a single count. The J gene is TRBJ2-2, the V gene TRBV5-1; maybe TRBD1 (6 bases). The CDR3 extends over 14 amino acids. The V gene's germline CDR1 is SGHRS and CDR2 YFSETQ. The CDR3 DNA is TGCGCAAGCCGGGACACGGTGAACACCGGGGAGCTGTTTTTT. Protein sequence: CASRDTVNTGELFF. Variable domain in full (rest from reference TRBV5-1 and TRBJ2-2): KAGVTQTPRYLIKTRGQQVTLSCSPISGHRSVSWYQQTPGQGLQFLFEYFSETQRNKGNFPGRFSGRQFSNSRSEMNVSTLELGDSALYLCASRDTVNTGELFFGEGSRLTVL.

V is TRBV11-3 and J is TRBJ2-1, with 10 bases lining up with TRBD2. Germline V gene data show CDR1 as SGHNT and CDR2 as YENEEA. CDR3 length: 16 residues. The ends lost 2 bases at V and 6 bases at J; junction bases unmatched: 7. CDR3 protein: CASSLRSSGSGNEQFF. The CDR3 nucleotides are TGTGCCAGCAGCTTAAGGTCTAGCGGGAGTGGCAATGAGCAGTTCTTC.

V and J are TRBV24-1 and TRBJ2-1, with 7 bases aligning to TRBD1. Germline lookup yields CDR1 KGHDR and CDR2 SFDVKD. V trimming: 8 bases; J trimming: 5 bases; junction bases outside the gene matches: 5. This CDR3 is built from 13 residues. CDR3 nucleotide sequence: TGTGCCACCAAGGACAGGAACGACAATGAGCAGTTCTTC. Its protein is CATKDRNDNEQFF.

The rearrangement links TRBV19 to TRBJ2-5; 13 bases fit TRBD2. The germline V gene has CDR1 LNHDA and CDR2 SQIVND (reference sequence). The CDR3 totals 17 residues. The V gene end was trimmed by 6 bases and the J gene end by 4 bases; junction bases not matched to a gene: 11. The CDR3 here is CASSAGRLAGGVETQYF. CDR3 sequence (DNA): TGTGCCAGTAGCGCGGGTCGACTAGCGGGAGGAGTAGAGACCCAGTACTTC. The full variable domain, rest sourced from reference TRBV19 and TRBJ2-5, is DGGITQSPKYLFRKEGQNVTLSCEQNLNHDAMYWYRQDPGQGLRLIYYSQIVNDFQKGDIAEGYSVSREKKESFPLTVTSAQKNPTAFYLCASSAGRLAGGVETQYFGPGTRLLVL.

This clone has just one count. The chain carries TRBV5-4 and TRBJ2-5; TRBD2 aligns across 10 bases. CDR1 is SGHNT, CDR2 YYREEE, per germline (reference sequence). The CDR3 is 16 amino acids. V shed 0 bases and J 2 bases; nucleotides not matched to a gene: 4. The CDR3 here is CASSLGTSGRQETQYF. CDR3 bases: TGTGCCAGCAGCTTGGGGACTAGCGGACGACAAGAGACCCAGTACTTC.

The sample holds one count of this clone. This CDR3 is CASSPSGQQETQYF. The CDR3 DNA reads as TGTGCCAGCAGCCCTAGCGGGCAACAAGAGACCCAGTACTTC. The chain carries TRBV7-3 and TRBJ2-5, with 8 nucleotides matching TRBD2. CDR1 and CDR2 from the germline V gene are SGHTA and FQGTGA. The CDR3 is 14 residues long. After removal of 5 bases from V and 2 bases from J, the junction contained 4 bases not matched to a gene. The variable domain in full, with the rest retrieved from reference TRBV7-3 and TRBJ2-5, is GAGVSQTPSNKVTEKGKYVELRCDPISGHTALYWYRQSLGQGPEFLIYFQGTGAADDSGLPNDRFFAVRPEGSVSTLKIQRTERGDSAVYLCASSPSGQQETQYFGPGTRLLVL.

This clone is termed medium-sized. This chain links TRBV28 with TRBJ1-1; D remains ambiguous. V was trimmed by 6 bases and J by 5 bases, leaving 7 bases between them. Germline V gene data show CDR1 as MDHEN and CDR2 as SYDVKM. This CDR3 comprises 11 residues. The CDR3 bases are TGTGCCAGCAGGTCGACAACTGAAGCTTTCTTT. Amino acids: CASRSTTEAFF. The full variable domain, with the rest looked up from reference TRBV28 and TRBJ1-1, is DVKVTQSSRYLVKRTGEKVFLECVQDMDHENMFWYRQDPGLGLRLIYFSYDVKMKEKGDIPEGYSVSREKKERFSLILESASTNQTSMYLCASRSTTEAFFGQGTRLTVV.